Here is one TCR beta chain with its context. The antigen is unknown. The sample comes from a study of T cell repertoires in cytomegalovirus infection. Study as a whole: Indicated by public TCR beta signatures were CMV infection and matching HLA type.

This CDR3 region has 14 residues. V trimming: 1 base; J trimming: 7 bases; junction bases outside the gene matches: 6. Germline CDR1 is DFQATT and CDR2 is SNEGSKA (reference sequence). General observations from the study: Clonotypes of TCR beta that were HLA-C-restricted and CMV-specific dominated the ex vivo response.

Using its own MiXCR run on the reads, TCRdb lists one record per CDR3 protein. The table lists approximately 700,000 distinct CDR3 sequences, approximately 40% of them singletons. Sequencing used PBMCs. The sequence was obtained from a human donor in good health (CMV status not recorded). Some clones in this sample may be carry-over from other donors' samples. The V call is TRBV20-1, the J call TRBJ2-2; 7 nucleotides agree with TRBD2. DNA of the CDR3: TGCAGTGCTAGAGGCCAAGCGGGAATCGGGGAGCTGTTTTTT. This codes for CSARGQAGIGELFF.